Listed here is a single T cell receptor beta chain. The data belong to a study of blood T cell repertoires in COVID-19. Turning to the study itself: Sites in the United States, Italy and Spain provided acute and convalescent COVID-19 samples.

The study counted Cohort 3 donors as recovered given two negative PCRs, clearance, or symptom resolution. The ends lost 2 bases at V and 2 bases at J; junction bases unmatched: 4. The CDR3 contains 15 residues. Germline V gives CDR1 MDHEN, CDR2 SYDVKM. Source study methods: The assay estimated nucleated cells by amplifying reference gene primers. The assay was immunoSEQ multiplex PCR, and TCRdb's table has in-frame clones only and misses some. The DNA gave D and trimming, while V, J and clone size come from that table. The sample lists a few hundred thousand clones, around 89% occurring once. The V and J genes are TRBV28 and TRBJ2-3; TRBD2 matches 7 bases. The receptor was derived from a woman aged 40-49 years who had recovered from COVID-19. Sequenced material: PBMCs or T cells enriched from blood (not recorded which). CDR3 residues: CASSLPGLPTDTQYF. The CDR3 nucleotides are TGTGCCAGCAGTTTACCGGGACTACCCACAGATACGCAGTATTTT.